The 30 T cell receptor beta chains listed next were all sequenced from one sample in a study of cytomegalovirus exposure and HLA in healthy donors. Generated by immunoSEQ multiplex PCR, the TCRdb table keeps only in-frame clones and is missing some. The table includes some 170,000 clones, 86% detected once. Material for sequencing was PBMCs. These receptors all stem from a woman aged 18-30 years in good health and CMV-seronegative.

The V and J genes are TRBV7-9 and TRBJ2-1; the D gene is possibly TRBD1 (5 bases). Per germline, CDR1 SEHNR and CDR2 FQNEAQ (reference sequence). CDR3 size: 15 residues. With 1 base removed from V and 3 bases from J, the gap between germline ends came to 10 bases. This CDR3 is CASSLGQGNYNEQFF. CDR3 sequence (DNA): TGTGCCAGCAGCTTAGGGCAGGGTAACTACAATGAGCAGTTCTTC.

This sequence joins TRBV19 and TRBJ2-7, with a tentative D call TRBD2 (6 bases). The CDR3 sequence is 13 residues long. Looked up from germline, CDR1 is LNHDA and CDR2 is SQIVND (reference sequence). Trimming removed 5 bases from V and 5 bases from J, with 13 bases in between. The CDR3 here is CASSLWRGDEQYF. The CDR3 DNA sequence: TGTGCCAGTAGTCTGTGGCGGGGAGACGAGCAGTACTTC. Full variable domain (rest looked up from reference TRBV19 and TRBJ2-7): DGGITQSPKYLFRKEGQNVTLSCEQNLNHDAMYWYRQDPGQGLRLIYYSQIVNDFQKGDIAEGYSVSREKKESFPLTVTSAQKNPTAFYLCASSLWRGDEQYFGPGTRLTVT.

V gene TRBV5-6 combines with J gene TRBJ1-5; 10 bases match TRBD1. Germline values: CDR1 SGHDT, CDR2 YYEEEE. V lost 3 bases, J lost 1 base, and 7 bases stayed unmatched. The CDR3 is 17 residues long. The CDR3 loop is CASSSTWTGGSNQPQHF. DNA of the CDR3: TGTGCCAGCAGCTCTACCTGGACAGGGGGAAGCAATCAGCCCCAGCATTTT.

V usage is TRBV4-2 and J usage is TRBJ2-3; TRBD1 matches at 8 bases. The J segment lost 3 bases and the V segment lost 1 base, leaving 6 bases of the junction unmatched. CDR3 length equals 16 residues. Germline CDR1 LGHNA, CDR2 YNFKEQ. The CDR3 region is CASSQGGQGQTDTQYF. CDR3 nucleotide sequence: TGTGCCAGCAGCCAAGGTGGACAGGGTCAAACAGATACGCAGTATTTT.

The rearrangement links TRBV10-1 to TRBJ2-7; the D is unclear. This CDR3 has 18 amino acids. Germline V CDR1 and CDR2: WNHNN, SYGVQD (reference sequence). V lost 3 bases, J lost 2 bases, and 23 bases lay in between. CDR3 bases: TGCGCCAGCAGTGAATTAATCGCGCGTAAAAAGAGAGCCTACGAGCAGTACTTC. Translation gives CASSELIARKKRAYEQYF.

The chain links TRBV10-3 to TRBJ2-4; 7 bases match TRBD1. With V trimmed by 2 bases and J by 0 bases, 7 bases remained unmatched. In germline, CDR1 is ENHRY, CDR2 SYGVKD. The CDR3 extends over 17 amino acids. This CDR3 reads CAISETDRALAKNIQYF. In DNA form, the CDR3 reads TGTGCCATCAGTGAGACCGACAGGGCACTAGCCAAAAACATTCAGTACTTC.

This clone has just one count. V is TRBV4-3 and J is TRBJ2-7; D not resolved. Trimming left V 2 bases short and J 6 bases short, with 11 bases between. This CDR3 has 13 residues. Germline V lookup: CDR1 LGHNA, CDR2 YSLEER. The CDR3 DNA is TGCGCCAGCAGCCAATGGGCAGGTTCCGAGCAGTACTTC. Translated, it gives CASSQWAGSEQYF.

V is TRBV5-6 and J is TRBJ2-3; 8 nucleotides align to TRBD2. V lost 4 bases, J lost 2 bases, and 9 bases stayed unmatched. Germline V gives CDR1 SGHDT, CDR2 YYEEEE. This CDR3 has 16 amino acids. In DNA form, the CDR3 reads TGTGCCAGCAGCCGCCTCGGAGCGGGGGACACAGATACGCAGTATTTT. It codes for CASSRLGAGDTDTQYF.

This rearrangement joins TRBV29-1 to TRBJ1-3; a possible D gene is TRBD1 (6 bases). Germline CDR1 SQVTM, CDR2 ANQGSEA. The CDR3 has 14 amino acids. The V and J ends lost 8 bases and 4 bases respectively, with 18 bases between them. The CDR3 protein is CSQTHTGLGNTIYF. The CDR3 DNA follows: TGCAGCCAAACTCACACAGGGCTGGGAAACACCATATATTTT. Complete variable domain (other parts from reference TRBV29-1 and TRBJ1-3): SAVISQKPSRDICQRGTSLTIQCQVDSQVTMMFWYRQQPGQSLTLIATANQGSEATYESGFVIDKFPISRPNLTFSTLTVSNMSPEDSSIYLCSQTHTGLGNTIYFGEGSWLTVV.

The rearrangement links TRBV9 to TRBJ2-7; 7 nucleotides match TRBD1. The CDR3 has 15 residues. Germline CDR1 reads SGDLS; CDR2 reads YYNGEE. With 4 bases clipped from V and 0 bases from J, the junction kept 7 bases outside the gene matches. CDR3 coding DNA: TGTGCCAGCAGCCCTCGACAGGGAATCTCCTACGAGCAGTACTTC. Amino acid sequence: CASSPRQGISYEQYF.

The table lists this clone with a few counts. The V gene is TRBV5-6, the J gene TRBJ2-3, with 7 bases aligning to TRBD1. Germline values: CDR1 SGHDT, CDR2 YYEEEE. The CDR3 extends over 14 amino acids. After removal of 3 bases from V and 3 bases from J, the junction contained 4 bases not matched to a gene. CDR3 bases: TGTGCCAGCAGCTCTGGACAGGCTACAGATACGCAGTATTTT. As protein: CASSSGQATDTQYF.

The V and J genes are TRBV4-1 and TRBJ2-3; TRBD1 matches 7 bases. Germline-derived CDR1 and CDR2 are MGHRA and YSYEKL. The CDR3 has 17 amino acids. After removal of 3 bases from V and 0 bases from J, the junction contained 9 bases not matched to a gene. The CDR3: CASSHGTAPLSTDTQYF. Here the CDR3 DNA reads TGCGCCAGCAGCCATGGGACAGCTCCTCTTAGCACAGATACGCAGTATTTT.

The gene calls are TRBV27 and TRBJ2-7; 8 nucleotides line up with TRBD1. This CDR3 contains 15 residues. Germline assignment: CDR1 MNHEY and CDR2 SMNVEV (reference sequence). V shed 5 bases and J 1 base; nucleotides not matched to a gene: 7. CDR3 DNA: TGTGCCAGCAGTCTTAAACAGGGGGTGTCCTACGAGCAGTACTTC. Translating it yields CASSLKQGVSYEQYF.

The CDR3 sequence is CASSSRQRNVYGYTF. CDR3 sequence (DNA): TGTGCCAGCAGTTCAAGACAGAGGAATGTCTATGGCTACACCTTC. This chain uses TRBV27 with TRBJ1-2; a weak D match, TRBD1 (5 bases). V was clipped by 4 bases and J by 4 bases, with 16 bases between them. Germline V gives CDR1 MNHEY, CDR2 SMNVEV (reference sequence). This CDR3 is built from 15 residues.

This rearrangement joins TRBV6-6 to TRBJ2-1; 9 bases map to TRBD1. V shed 7 bases, J shed 9 bases, and the junction held 16 bases outside the gene matches. The length of the CDR3 is 16 residues. Germline CDR1 MNHNY, CDR2 SVGAGI (reference sequence). The CDR3 sequence: CASTLTGTGKWSEQFF. The CDR3 DNA reads TGTGCCAGCACCCTCACCGGGACAGGGAAGTGGAGTGAGCAGTTCTTC.

The chain carries TRBV5-8 and TRBJ1-5; D not certain. Trimming took off 4 bases at V and 0 bases at J, with 8 bases between the two ends. Germline lookup yields CDR1 SGHTS and CDR2 YDEGEE. The CDR3 extends over 14 amino acids. The CDR3 region is CASSITYSNQPQHF. Here the CDR3 DNA reads TGTGCCAGCAGCATTACATATAGCAATCAGCCCCAGCATTTT. Looking up the rest from reference TRBV5-8 and TRBJ1-5 gives the full variable domain: EAGVTQSPTHLIKTRGQQATLRCSPISGHTSVYWYQQALGLGLQFLLWYDEGEERNRGNFPPRFSGRQFPNYSSELNVNALELEDSALYLCASSITYSNQPQHFGDGTRLSIL.

This chain's CDR3 is CATTGGGPETQYF. In DNA form, the CDR3 reads TGTGCCACCACCGGGGGAGGTCCAGAGACCCAGTACTTC. The chain carries TRBV15 and TRBJ2-5, with D maybe TRBD2 (6 bases). The CDR3 runs 13 residues. V shed 7 bases and J shed 4 bases, with 13 bases lying between them. Germline-derived CDR1 and CDR2 are LNHNV and YYDKDF (reference sequence).

The V and J genes are TRBV11-3 and TRBJ2-3; 9 bases line up with TRBD1. V lost 5 bases to trimming and J lost 10 bases; unmatched junction nucleotides: 13. The germline gives CDR1 SGHNT, CDR2 YENEEA. The CDR3 totals 15 residues. For the CDR3, the DNA is TGTGCCAGCAGCAAGGGACAGGGAGGAGGGGGAGCGCAGTATTTT. Amino acid sequence: CASSKGQGGGGAQYF.

The rearrangement joins TRBV9 to TRBJ2-3; 8 nucleotides agree with TRBD2. There are 17 residues in the CDR3. The germline gives CDR1 SGDLS, CDR2 YYNGEE. Trimming at V came to 0 bases and at J to 5 bases, leaving 11 bases not matched to a gene. The chain's CDR3 is CASSVAVSGRIGDTQYF. The CDR3, as DNA: TGTGCCAGCAGCGTAGCTGTAAGCGGGAGAATAGGAGATACGCAGTATTTT. The variable domain in full, completed from reference TRBV9 and TRBJ2-3, reads DSGVTQTPKHLITATGQRVTLRCSPRSGDLSVYWYQQSLDQGLQFLIQYYNGEERAKGNILERFSAQQFPDLHSELNLSSLELGDSALYFCASSVAVSGRIGDTQYFGPGTRLTVL.

The CDR3 loop is CASYPTGCENTEAFF. Written as DNA, the CDR3 is TGCGCCAGTTATCCTACGGGGTGCGAAAACACTGAAGCTTTCTTT. J is TRBJ1-1 and V is TRBV10-2; D remains unclear. Trimming left V 9 bases short and J 2 bases short, with 19 bases between. CDR3 length: 15 amino acids. Germline V gives CDR1 WSHSY, CDR2 SAAADI.

The chain uses TRBV7-9 and TRBJ1-4; D unresolved. Germline V gene lookup returns CDR1 SEHNR and CDR2 FQNEAQ (reference sequence). V lost 1 base and J lost 7, with 13 bases in between. The length of the CDR3 is 15 residues. The CDR3 sequence: CASSLGAISGEKLFF. CDR3 coding DNA: TGTGCCAGCAGCTTAGGCGCAATAAGCGGTGAAAAACTGTTTTTT.

The chain carries TRBV5-5 and TRBJ2-7; TRBD2 matches 13 bases. The CDR3 runs to 16 residues. The V gene end was trimmed by 2 bases and the J gene end by 5 bases; junction bases not matched to a gene: 7. Looked up from germline, CDR1 is SGHKS and CDR2 is YYEKEE (reference sequence). CDR3 sequence (DNA): TGTGCCAGCAGCTTCTGGACTAGCGGGAGTAGTCACGAGCAGTACTTC. It specifies CASSFWTSGSSHEQYF.

The chain uses TRBV4-3 and TRBJ1-1; D is uncertain. CDR1 LGHNA and CDR2 YSLEER come from the germline V gene. Trimming took 2 bases from V and 0 from J, leaving 4 bases between them. This CDR3 comprises 13 residues. CDR3 residues: CASSQIMNTEAFF. CDR3 sequence (DNA): TGCGCCAGCAGCCAAATCATGAACACTGAAGCTTTCTTT.

This clone was counted a single time. The chain combines TRBV5-4 with TRBJ2-7; D might be TRBD1 (7 bases). V was pared by 0 bases and J by 3 bases, with 13 bases between. The CDR3 is made up of 15 amino acids. Germline CDR1 reads SGHNT; CDR2 reads YYREEE (reference sequence). The CDR3 DNA is TGTGCCAGCAGCTTGGGTGACAGGGACTTCTACGAGCAGTACTTC. Translated, it gives CASSLGDRDFYEQYF. Looking up the rest from reference TRBV5-4 and TRBJ2-7 gives the full variable domain: ETGVTQSPTHLIKTRGQQVTLRCSSQSGHNTVSWYQQALGQGPQFIFQYYREEENGRGNFPPRFSGLQFPNYSSELNVNALELDDSALYLCASSLGDRDFYEQYFGPGTRLTVT.

The CDR3 bases are TGTGCCAGCAGACCCGGGGACAGCGCGTGGGATGGCTACACCTTC. It translates to CASRPGDSAWDGYTF. This sequence joins TRBV6-5 and TRBJ1-2; 7 nucleotides align to TRBD1. The CDR3 is 15 residues long. CDR1 is MNHEY, CDR2 SVGAGI, per germline. V trimming: 6 bases; J trimming: 6 bases; junction bases outside the gene matches: 13.

The V call is TRBV5-6, the J call TRBJ1-3; 7 nucleotides line up with TRBD1. The CDR3 covers 13 residues. Germline V gene lookup returns CDR1 SGHDT and CDR2 YYEEEE. The J segment lost 7 bases and the V segment lost 3 bases, leaving 4 bases of the junction unmatched. DNA for the CDR3: TGTGCCAGCAGCTCAGCAGGGGGTAACACCATATATTTT. It specifies CASSSAGGNTIYF.

This chain uses TRBV2 with TRBJ1-6; 8 bases map to TRBD1. CDR1 and CDR2 from the germline V gene are SNHLY and FYNNEI. The V and J ends lost 6 bases and 10 bases, in that order; junction bases with no gene match: 8. The CDR3 is 14 residues long. The CDR3 sequence: CASSIDRGGSPLHF. CDR3 nucleotides: TGTGCCAGCAGCATTGACAGGGGCGGCTCACCCCTCCACTTT.

The gene calls are TRBV6-5 and TRBJ2-5; no reliable D call. Per germline, CDR1 MNHEY and CDR2 SVGAGI. V lost 0 bases, J lost 5 bases, and 10 bases lay in between. The CDR3 consists of 14 residues. CDR3 in amino acids: CASSYSPQMETQYF. The CDR3 DNA reads as TGTGCCAGCAGTTACTCCCCACAGATGGAGACCCAGTACTTC.

J is TRBJ1-2 and V is TRBV5-4; 7 positions agree with TRBD1. V trimming: 0 bases; J trimming: 8 bases; junction bases outside the gene matches: 7. The CDR3 has 14 amino acids. CDR1 and CDR2 (germline): SGHNT, YYREEE (reference sequence). CDR3 in amino acids: CASSLVSSQGGYTF. The DNA of the CDR3 is TGTGCCAGCAGCTTGGTCAGTTCACAGGGGGGCTACACCTTC.

A single count supports this clone. V usage is TRBV27 and J usage is TRBJ2-5, with 7 bases that match TRBD2. CDR3 size: 13 residues. V trimming: 5 bases; J trimming: 4 bases; junction bases outside the gene matches: 4. Germline-derived CDR1 and CDR2 are MNHEY and SMNVEV (reference sequence). The CDR3 sequence: CASSLWGGETQYF. The CDR3 DNA reads TGTGCCAGCAGTCTGTGGGGGGGAGAGACCCAGTACTTC.